This passage covers 2 T cell receptor beta chains from one sample sequenced in a study of T cells in Graves' hyperthyroidism and ophthalmopathy. The source material, RNA transcripts, was used to amplify TCR beta CDR3 regions. The TCR CDR3 was amplified in a first-round RT-PCR using the HTBI primer set. MiXCR was run by TCRdb on the multiplex PCR reads, yielding one entry per CDR3 protein. The table records hundreds of thousands of distinct CDR3 sequences, roughly 16% of them present only once. The sample comprised blood. These receptors originate from a woman aged 25 to 39 with Graves' hyperthyroidism.

The sample holds many counts of this clonotype. The rearrangement uses TRBV3-1 and TRBJ1-2; D is perhaps TRBD1 (5 bases). This CDR3 is built from 15 residues. Looked up from germline, CDR1 is LGHDT and CDR2 is YNNKEL (reference sequence). V was clipped by 4 bases and J by 8 bases, with 20 bases between them. The CDR3 coding sequence is TGTGCCAGCAGCCCCCGGGACCACGGGAGGGGCGGCTACACCTTC. This encodes CASSPRDHGRGGYTF.

Many counts were recorded for this clonotype. The rearrangement links TRBV12-3 or TRBV12-4 to TRBJ2-3; 8 nucleotides align to TRBD2. The CDR3 extends over 15 amino acids. V lost 8 bases, J lost 1 base, and 8 bases stayed unmatched. The CDR3 sequence is CASFRVTSGTDTQYF. CDR3 in DNA: TGTGCCAGCTTTCGAGTGACTAGCGGCACAGATACGCAGTATTTT.